The clone carrying this T cell receptor (beta chain) was found a few times. The target antigen is unknown. A read error may produce the germline difference seen at one junction end. The CDR3 sequence is 15 residues long. Germline assignment: CDR1 SGHRS and CDR2 YFSETQ. This sample was included in a study of response to subunit inactivated influenza vaccine. TCRdb analysed the RT-PCR reads with MiXCR anew, one entry per CDR3 protein. The table includes more than 700,000 distinct CDR3 sequences, 21% detected once. Study-wide results and limits: Every seasonal influenza vaccination brings in few new T cells, the authors suggested.

V gene TRBV5-1 combines with J gene TRBJ2-3; TRBD1 matches at 9 bases. The receptor's source is a man in his fifties who received an inactivated influenza vaccine. The sequenced sample was PBMCs from blood, obtained around 5 days after vaccination. DNA of the CDR3: TGCGCCAGCACCTTGGGGGACAGGGTAGGAGATACGCAGTATTTT. This codes for CASTLGDRVGDTQYF. Variable domain in full (rest from reference TRBV5-1 and TRBJ2-3): KAGVTQTPRYLIKTRGQQVTLSCSPISGHRSVSWYQQTPGQGLQFLFEYFSETQRNKGNFPGRFSGRQFSNSRSEMNVSTLELGDSALYLCASTLGDRVGDTQYFGPGTRLTVL.